The present T cell receptor beta chain was sequenced within a study of Ad26.COV2.S vaccination and SARS-CoV-2 variants. Study in general: Intramuscular Ad26.COV2.S doses were given once or twice, 56 days apart.

Trimming cost V 3 bases and J 5 bases, with 16 bases left between them. This CDR3 is 16 amino acids long. The germline V gene encodes CDR1 KGHSH and CDR2 LQKENI. Treatment noted: around 19 received Ad26.COV2.S at low or high dose, single or two shots; about 5 received placebo; per-sample allocation not given. Specimens were obtained on day 63 following the first vaccine or placebo injection. Method: immunoSEQ multiplex PCR; TCRdb's copy keeps in-frame clones and lacks some. This sample has roughly 700,000 clones; 89% occur once, and the top ten carry over 1.3%. This material consisted of peripheral blood, taken in a trial of Ad26.COV2.S vaccine versus placebo. The chain has TRBV18 and TRBJ2-2; tentatively, D is TRBD2 (6 bases). The sequence was collected from a person between 18 and 60 years old who received the Ad26.COV2.S COVID-19 vaccine or a placebo. CDR3 DNA: TGTGCCAGCTCACCTTTTCCGGGACTTAAAACCGGGGAGCTGTTTTTT. This sequence encodes CASSPFPGLKTGELFF.